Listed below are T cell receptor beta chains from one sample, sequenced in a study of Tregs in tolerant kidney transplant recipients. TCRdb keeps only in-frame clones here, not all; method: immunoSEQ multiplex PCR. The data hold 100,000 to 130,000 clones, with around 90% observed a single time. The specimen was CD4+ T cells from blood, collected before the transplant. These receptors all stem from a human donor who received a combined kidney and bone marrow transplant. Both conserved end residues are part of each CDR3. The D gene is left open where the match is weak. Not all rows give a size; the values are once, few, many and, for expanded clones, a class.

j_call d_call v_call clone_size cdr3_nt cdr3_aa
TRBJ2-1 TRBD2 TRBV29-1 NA TGCAGCGTTCTTAGCGGGGGGGGCCTGGGTGAGCAGTTCTTC CSVLSGGGLGEQFF
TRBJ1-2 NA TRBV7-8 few TGTGCCAGCAGCTCAGGGGACACAGACTACTATGGCTACACCTTC CASSSGDTDYYGYTF
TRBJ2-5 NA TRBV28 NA TGTGCCAGCAGTTTAGGGGGCGGCCAAGAGACCCAGTACTTC CASSLGGGQETQYF
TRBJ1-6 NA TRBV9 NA TGTGCCAGCAGCCTACTGAGTGATTCACCCCTCCACTTT CASSLLSDSPLHF
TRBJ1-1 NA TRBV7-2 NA TGTGCCAGCAGCTTAAAGAGTTTGACATTTAACACTGAAGCTTTCTTT CASSLKSLTFNTEAFF
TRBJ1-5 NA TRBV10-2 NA TGCGCCAGCAGTCAGGGGAATCAGCCCCAGCATTTT CASSQGNQPQHF
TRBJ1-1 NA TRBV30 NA TGTGCCTGGAGTGTAAGACTTCAGAACACTGAAGCTTTCTTT CAWSVRLQNTEAFF
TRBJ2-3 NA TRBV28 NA TGTGCCAGCCGCGCCCCGGCGCGGGATACGCAGTATTTT CASRAPARDTQYF
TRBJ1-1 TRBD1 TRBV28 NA TGTGCCAGCAGTATCCTAGGGACAGGGATATTGGCCACTGAAGCTTTCTTT CASSILGTGILATEAFF
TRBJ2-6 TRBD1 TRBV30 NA TGTGCCTGGGGACAGGAACGCTCTGGGGCCAACGTCCTGACTTTC CAWGQERSGANVLTF
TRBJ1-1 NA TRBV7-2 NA TGTGCCAGCAGCTCAGTGGGGGGGTCTGAAGCTTTCTTT CASSSVGGSEAFF
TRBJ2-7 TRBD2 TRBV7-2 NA TGTGCCAGCAGGAGGCGAAGCGGGGGGGCGGTTCATGACGAGCAGTACTTC CASRRRSGGAVHDEQYF
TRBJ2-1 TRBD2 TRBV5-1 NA TGCGCCAGCAGCGGCGGGACTAGCGGATACAATGAGCAGTTCTTC CASSGGTSGYNEQFF
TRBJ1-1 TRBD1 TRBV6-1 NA TGTGCCAGCAGTGAAGGTTCGACAGGGGCGGTGGTCACTGAAGCTTTCTTT CASSEGSTGAVVTEAFF
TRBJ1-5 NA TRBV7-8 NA TGTGCCAGCAGCTTAGCGTCGAGAGATCAGCCCCAGCATTTT CASSLASRDQPQHF
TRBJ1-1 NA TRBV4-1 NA TGCGCCAGCAGCCAAGACTCGACAGGCCGGAACACTGAAGCTTTCTTT CASSQDSTGRNTEAFF
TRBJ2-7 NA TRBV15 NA TGTGCCACCAGCAGAGATGAGGCGGGTTACTACGAGCAGTACTTC CATSRDEAGYYEQYF
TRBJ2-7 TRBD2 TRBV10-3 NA TGTGCCATCAGTCCTTCGACTAGCGGGCGCTCCTACGAGCAGTACTTC CAISPSTSGRSYEQYF
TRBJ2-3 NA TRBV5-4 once TGTGCCAGCAGCTTGAGGCAGGCCACAGATACGCAGTATTTT CASSLRQATDTQYF
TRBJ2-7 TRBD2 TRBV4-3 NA TGCGCCAGCAGCCAAGTTTGGGGGGGATCCCCCTACGAGCAGTACTTC CASSQVWGGSPYEQYF
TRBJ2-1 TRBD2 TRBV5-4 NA TGTGCCAGCAGAAAGACTAGCGGGGAATACTCCTACAATGAGCAGTTCTTC CASRKTSGEYSYNEQFF
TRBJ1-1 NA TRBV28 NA TGTGCCAGCAGCTTACGACCGGAGGAAGCTTTCTTT CASSLRPEEAFF
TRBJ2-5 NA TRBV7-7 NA TGTGCCAGCAGCCCAGGACAGCAACAAGAGACCCAGTACTTC CASSPGQQQETQYF
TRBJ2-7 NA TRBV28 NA TGTGCCAGCAGTTTATCGAGCTCCTACGAGCAGTACTTC CASSLSSSYEQYF
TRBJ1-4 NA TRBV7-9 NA TGTGCCAGCAGCCAATCCCCGGCTAATGAAAAACTGTTTTTT CASSQSPANEKLFF
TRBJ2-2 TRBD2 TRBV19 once TGTGCCACCATCCACCTAGCGGGAGGTCTGGTCGGGGAGCTGTTTTTT CATIHLAGGLVGELFF
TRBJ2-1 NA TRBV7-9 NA TGTGCCAGCAGCTTTGACTTCTCCTACAATGAGCAGTTCTTC CASSFDFSYNEQFF
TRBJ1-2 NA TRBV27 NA TGTGCCAGCAGCCTGTCGGTCGACTATGGCTACACCTTC CASSLSVDYGYTF
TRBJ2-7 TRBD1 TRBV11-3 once TGTGCCAGCAGCTTCAGACCGGGACAGACCTACGAGCAGTACTTC CASSFRPGQTYEQYF
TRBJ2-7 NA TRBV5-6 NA TGTGCCAGCAGCTCCTCAGGGGGGCACGAGCAGTACTTC CASSSSGGHEQYF
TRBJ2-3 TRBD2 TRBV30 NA TGTGCCTGGAGTAGCGGGAGCCGCCGGGGAGATACGCAGTATTTT CAWSSGSRRGDTQYF
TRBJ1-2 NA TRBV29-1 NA TGCAGCGTTGTACCCGACAGGAATGGCTACACCTTC CSVVPDRNGYTF
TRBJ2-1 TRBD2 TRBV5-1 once TGCGCCAGCAGCGCAGGGACTAGCGGTTACAATGAGCAGTTCTTC CASSAGTSGYNEQFF
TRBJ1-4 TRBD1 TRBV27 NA TGTGCCAGCACAACAGGGGGGGAGGGTGAAAAACTGTTTTTT CASTTGGEGEKLFF
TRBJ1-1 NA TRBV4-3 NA TGCGCCAGCAGCCAAGAGGTGTGGGAACAGGGCCCTTTT CASSQEVWEQGPF
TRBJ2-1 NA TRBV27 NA TGTGCCAGCAGTTTATCCTTTCCTTACTCCTACAATGAGCAGTTCTTC CASSLSFPYSYNEQFF